This TCR beta chain was profiled in a study of OX40 agonist ivuxolimab in advanced cancers. Across the study: Dose-escalation patients were diagnosed with hepatocellular carcinoma, melanoma, renal cell cancer or head and neck cancer. Among those treated, three patients had partial responses, one with hepatocellular carcinoma and two with cutaneous melanoma.

The germline CDR1 and CDR2 sequences are MNHEY and SVGAGI. V was clipped by 5 bases and J by 4 bases; unmatched bases: 5. CDR3 length: 14 amino acids. Study observations and caveats: The investigators did not determine what antigen specificity the expanded peripheral T cells had.

Libraries were prepared by immunoSEQ multiplex PCR; TCRdb keeps only in-frame clonotypes and omits some of them. This table holds about 45,000 clones, about four fifths found once. As concerns this clone: Its cognate antigen is unknown.

The genes are TRBV6-5 and TRBJ1-2; TRBD1 matches at 9 bases. The sample was CD4+ or CD8+ T cells sorted from blood, taken in a trial of the OX40 agonist ivuxolimab. The sequence came from an adult with an advanced solid tumor such as melanoma, head and neck, liver or kidney cancer. CDR3 sequence: CASSRGTGPYGYTF. The CDR3 DNA reads TGTGCCAGCAGTCGGGGGACAGGGCCCTATGGCTACACCTTC.